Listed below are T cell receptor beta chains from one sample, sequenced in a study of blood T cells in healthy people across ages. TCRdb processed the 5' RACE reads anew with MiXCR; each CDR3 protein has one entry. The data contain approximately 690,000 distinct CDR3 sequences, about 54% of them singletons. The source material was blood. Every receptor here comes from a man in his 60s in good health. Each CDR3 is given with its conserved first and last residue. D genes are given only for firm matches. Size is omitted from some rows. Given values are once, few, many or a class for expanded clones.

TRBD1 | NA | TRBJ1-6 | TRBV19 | CASSQQGSGSPLHF | TGTGCCAGTAGCCAACAGGGGTCAGGGTCACCCCTCCACTTT
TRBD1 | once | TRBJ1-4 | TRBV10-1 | CASSESKGTGEKLFF | TGCGCCAGCAGTGAGTCGAAAGGGACAGGGGAAAAACTGTTTTTT
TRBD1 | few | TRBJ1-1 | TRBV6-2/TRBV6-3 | CASAGGMGANTEAFF | TGTGCCAGCGCAGGGGGGATGGGGGCGAACACTGAAGCTTTCTTT
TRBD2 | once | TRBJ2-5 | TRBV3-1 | CASSQDGRGGLETQYF | TGTGCCAGCAGCCAAGATGGACGGGGGGGCTTGGAGACCCAGTACTTC
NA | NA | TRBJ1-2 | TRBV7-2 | CASSLDSPHNSNYGYTF | TGTGCCAGCAGCTTAGATTCCCCTCATAACTCTAACTATGGCTACACCTTC
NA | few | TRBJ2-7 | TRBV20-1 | CSASSSDANEQYF | TGCAGTGCTAGCTCCAGCGACGCCAACGAGCAGTACTTC
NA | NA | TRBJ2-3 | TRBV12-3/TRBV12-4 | CASSFYRVKGDTQYF | TGTGCCAGCAGTTTTTACCGAGTGAAGGGAGATACGCAGTATTTT
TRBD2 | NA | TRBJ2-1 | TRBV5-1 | CASSLAGTSGRGQFF | TGCGCCAGCAGCTTGGCCGGGACTAGCGGTCGAGGGCAGTTCTTC
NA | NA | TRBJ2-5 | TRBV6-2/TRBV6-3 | CASREQGTQYF | TGTGCCAGCAGGGAGCAGGGAACCCAGTACTTC
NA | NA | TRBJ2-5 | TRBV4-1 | CASSPGGVEGETQYF | TGCGCCAGCAGCCCGGGTGGGGTTGAGGGGGAGACCCAGTACTTC